The present entry profiles one TCR beta chain with its context. Its antigen is still unknown. With 60 Vbeta and 13 Jbeta primers, the PCR was carried out. Assay used: immunoSEQ multiplex PCR; TCRdb lists only in-frame clones, some missing. The sample includes 100,000 to 150,000 clones, under 80% of them seen just once. The CDR3 spans 16 residues. V was cut by 3 bases and J by 0 bases, with 13 bases left in between. Germline CDR1 and CDR2: KGHSH and LQKENI. This entry is derived from a study of cytomegalovirus exposure and HLA in healthy donors. Study-level findings and limits: Some TCR beta chains (around 160 of them) were listed as cytomegalovirus-associated.

This chain uses TRBV18 with TRBJ2-3, with D tentatively TRBD2 (6 bases). This clonotype was obtained from a woman in her sixties or seventies in good health and CMV-seropositive. Sequencing input: PBMCs. In nucleotides, the CDR3 is TGTGCCAGCTCACCCTCGCGCGGGGCCAGCACAGATACGCAGTATTTT. This sequence encodes CASSPSRGASTDTQYF.